The TCR beta chain under discussion was sequenced for a study of vaccination and CD4 T cells after COVID-19. Turning to the study itself: Six males and four females, two of them Hispanic, were enrolled as convalescents. The stimulating agents, overlapping spike peptides, came from SARS-CoV-2, HCoV-NL63, HCoV-OC43 and HCoV-229E.

Points on this clonotype: Its specificity is unknown.

Researchers used the Oncomine TCR Beta short-read assay to sequence DNA from cultured CD4+ T cells. Investigators obtained genomic DNA by extraction from cultured CD4+ T cells. TCRdb passed the PCR reads through MiXCR, listing each CDR3 protein once. The data show approximately 12,000 distinct CDR3 sequences, around 55% seen once. As for treatment: roughly ten-day PBMC culture with coronavirus spike peptide pools or control peptides (ViraFEST assay). In this cohort, PCR tests turned positive between March and December 2020, predating US Alpha, Beta and Delta variants. The sequence came from a human donor who had recovered from COVID-19. The sequenced sample consisted of CD4+ T cells from blood, cultured in vitro.

The CDR3, as DNA: TGTGCCAGCAGTGAAGGGGGGACAGGGACGGATGAGCAGTTCTTC. This codes for CASSEGGTGTDEQFF. This sequence joins TRBV6-1 and TRBJ2-1, with 9 positions matching TRBD1. The CDR3 is 15 residues long. Trimming at V came to 1 base and at J to 8 bases, leaving 6 bases not matched to a gene. Germline V gene sequence: CDR1 MNHNS, CDR2 SASEGT.